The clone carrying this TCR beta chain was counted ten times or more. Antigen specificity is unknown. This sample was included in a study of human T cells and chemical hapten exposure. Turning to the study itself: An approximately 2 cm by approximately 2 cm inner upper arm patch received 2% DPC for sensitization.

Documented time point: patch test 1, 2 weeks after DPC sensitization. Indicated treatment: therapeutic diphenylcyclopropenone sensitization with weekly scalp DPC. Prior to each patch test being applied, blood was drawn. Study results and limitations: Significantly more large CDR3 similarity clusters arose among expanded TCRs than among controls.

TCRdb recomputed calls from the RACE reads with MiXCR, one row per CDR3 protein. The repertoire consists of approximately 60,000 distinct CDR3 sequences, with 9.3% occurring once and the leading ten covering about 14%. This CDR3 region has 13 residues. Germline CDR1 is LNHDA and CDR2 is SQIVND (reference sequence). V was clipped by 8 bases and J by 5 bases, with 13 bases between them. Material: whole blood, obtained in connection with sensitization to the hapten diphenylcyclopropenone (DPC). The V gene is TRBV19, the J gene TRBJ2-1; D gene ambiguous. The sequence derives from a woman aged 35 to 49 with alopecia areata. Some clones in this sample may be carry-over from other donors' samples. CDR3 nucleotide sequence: TGTGCCAGTTCAACCGGACCCAACAATGAGCAGTTCTTC. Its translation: CASSTGPNNEQFF.